The 30 T cell receptor beta chains presented below share a single source sample, sequenced in a study of cytomegalovirus exposure and HLA in healthy donors. This PCR relied on a set of 60 Vbeta primers and 13 Jbeta primers. TCRdb's copy holds only in-frame clones and misses some; the assay was immunoSEQ multiplex PCR. The sample lists some 110,000 clones; 75% were seen once. Sequenced: PBMCs. These receptors all come from a middle-aged man in good health and CMV-seronegative.

This chain connects TRBV9 to TRBJ1-1, with 7 bases matching TRBD1. The V segment lost 0 bases and the J segment 3 bases; nucleotides outside the gene matches: 5. Per germline, CDR1 SGDLS and CDR2 YYNGEE. The CDR3 is 15 amino acids. DNA for the CDR3: TGTGCCAGCAGCGTAGTGGGCAGGGGGGACACTGAAGCTTTCTTT. As protein: CASSVVGRGDTEAFF.

This chain uses TRBV7-9 with TRBJ2-2, with 8 bases aligning to TRBD2. With V trimmed by 6 bases and J by 5 bases, 8 bases remained unmatched. The germline V gene encodes CDR1 SEHNR and CDR2 FQNEAQ (reference sequence). This CDR3 comprises 15 residues. The CDR3 sequence: CASRLSGGGTGELFF. The CDR3, as DNA: TGTGCCAGCAGACTCTCGGGCGGGGGGACCGGGGAGCTGTTTTTT.

The chain links TRBV6-1 to TRBJ1-6; possible D gene TRBD1, 6 bases. V shed 2 bases and J shed 0 bases, with 14 bases lying between them. Germline values: CDR1 MNHNS, CDR2 SASEGT. The length of the CDR3 is 18 residues. The CDR3 reads CASSEITGMSSYNSPLHF. CDR3 nucleotides: TGTGCCAGCAGTGAAATCACAGGGATGAGCTCCTATAATTCACCCCTCCACTTT.

This chain connects TRBV7-9 to TRBJ2-5, with D perhaps TRBD1 (6 bases). This CDR3 has 15 residues. V dropped 0 bases and J dropped 5 bases, with 13 bases sitting between them. The germline V gene encodes CDR1 SEHNR and CDR2 FQNEAQ (reference sequence). In DNA, the CDR3 is TGTGCCAGCAGCTTAGCGGGATATCAGGGGGAGACCCAGTACTTC. It yields the protein CASSLAGYQGETQYF.

This clone appeared a single time. J is TRBJ1-1 and V is TRBV10-3; a possible D gene is TRBD1 (5 bases). This CDR3 has 15 residues. Germline V lookup: CDR1 ENHRY, CDR2 SYGVKD. V lost 3 bases and J lost 12, with 23 bases in between. Here the CDR3 reads CAISDVVRTSGGTFF. In DNA, the CDR3 is TGTGCCATCAGTGATGTAGTTCGGACATCCGGGGGGACTTTCTTT.

The chain combines TRBV28 with TRBJ2-6; the D is unclear. CDR3 length: 14 amino acids. Germline CDR1 MDHEN, CDR2 SYDVKM. With 3 bases removed from V and 0 bases from J, the gap between germline ends came to 3 bases. The CDR3 DNA reads TGTGCCAGCAGTTTGAGCTCTGGGGCCAACGTCCTGACTTTC. Protein: CASSLSSGANVLTF.

The chain joins TRBV5-1 to TRBJ2-7; 7 nucleotides line up with TRBD2. The CDR3 is 14 residues long. Germline CDR1 is SGHRS and CDR2 is YFSETQ. With V trimmed by 0 bases and J by 7 bases, 7 bases remained unmatched. The DNA for the CDR3 is TGCGCCAGCAGCTTGGTGGTGACTAGCAAAGAGCAGTACTTC. Amino acid sequence: CASSLVVTSKEQYF.

The chain links TRBV13 to TRBJ2-5, with TRBD1 identical over 8 bases. The CDR3 contains 14 residues. CDR1 is PRHDT, CDR2 FYEKMQ, per germline (reference sequence). Losses at the gene ends were 3 bases for V and 4 bases for J; bases not matched to a gene: 4. The CDR3 sequence is CASSFGTGLETQYF. In nucleotides, the CDR3 is TGTGCCAGCAGCTTCGGGACAGGCTTAGAGACCCAGTACTTC. The full variable domain, in which reference TRBV13 and TRBJ2-5 provide the parts outside the CDR3, is AAGVIQSPRHLIKEKRETATLKCYPIPRHDTVYWYQQGPGQDPQFLISFYEKMQSDKGSIPDRFSAQQFSDYHSELNMSSLELGDSALYFCASSFGTGLETQYFGPGTRLLVL.

The chain uses TRBV6-5 and TRBJ2-1, with 12 bases that match TRBD1. The CDR3 length is 16 residues. Unmatched junction bases numbered 10, after V lost 4 bases and J lost 9 bases. Looked up from germline, CDR1 is MNHEY and CDR2 is SVGAGI. CDR3 in amino acids: CASSSPGTGGRGEQFF. The CDR3 bases are TGTGCCAGCAGTTCCCCCGGGACAGGGGGCCGGGGTGAGCAGTTCTTC.

The chain's CDR3 is CASSDRNGRLRDTQYF. The CDR3 DNA reads TGTGCCAGCAGCGACCGTAACGGAAGACTAAGAGATACGCAGTATTTT. This chain joins TRBV9 and TRBJ2-3; TRBD2 is a possible D gene (5 bases). The CDR3 consists of 16 residues. Germline values: CDR1 SGDLS, CDR2 YYNGEE. Trimming stripped 3 bases from V and 5 bases from J, with 19 bases between. The variable domain in full, completed from reference TRBV9 and TRBJ2-3, reads DSGVTQTPKHLITATGQRVTLRCSPRSGDLSVYWYQQSLDQGLQFLIQYYNGEERAKGNILERFSAQQFPDLHSELNLSSLELGDSALYFCASSDRNGRLRDTQYFGPGTRLTVL.

The chain combines TRBV7-8 with TRBJ2-1, with D possibly matching TRBD1 (6 bases). V lost 4 bases, J lost 0 bases, and 10 bases lay in between. CDR1 and CDR2 (germline): SGHVS, FQNEAQ. The CDR3 is 15 amino acids. The CDR3 sequence is CASSYRETSYNEQFF. The CDR3 bases are TGTGCCAGCAGCTACAGGGAGACCTCCTACAATGAGCAGTTCTTC.

The CDR3 sequence is CASSLEGTGGDYGYTF. CDR3 sequence (DNA): TGTGCCAGCAGCTTAGAGGGGACAGGGGGCGACTATGGCTACACCTTC. The chain links TRBV7-2 to TRBJ1-2; 12 nucleotides align to TRBD1. Germline V gene lookup returns CDR1 SGHTA and CDR2 FQGNSA. This CDR3 contains 16 residues. V shed 1 base, J shed 3 bases, and the junction held 3 bases outside the gene matches.

The V and J genes are TRBV25-1 and TRBJ2-2, with D unresolved. The CDR3 is 15 residues long. Germline lookup yields CDR1 MGHDK and CDR2 SYGVNS. The V end lost 4 bases, the J end lost 0 bases, and 9 bases lay between the germline ends. CDR3 sequence: CASSGKLTNTGELFF. CDR3 DNA: TGTGCCAGCAGTGGAAAGCTGACGAACACCGGGGAGCTGTTTTTT.

In DNA form, the CDR3 reads TGTGCCAGCAGCTTGGTGGCAGACTATGGCTACACCTTC. Residues: CASSLVADYGYTF. This chain joins TRBV5-5 and TRBJ1-2, with D unresolved. V lost 0 bases to trimming and J lost 3 bases, with 6 bases between them. Germline V gives CDR1 SGHKS, CDR2 YYEKEE (reference sequence). The CDR3 contains 13 residues.

The gene calls are TRBV5-1 and TRBJ2-3; 7 bases align to TRBD1. The V segment lost 3 bases and the J segment 2 bases; nucleotides outside the gene matches: 3. CDR3 length equals 14 residues. Germline V gene sequence: CDR1 SGHRS, CDR2 YFSETQ. CDR3 residues: CASSWTGDTDTQYF. The CDR3 coding sequence is TGCGCCAGCAGCTGGACAGGAGACACAGATACGCAGTATTTT.

V gene TRBV5-6 combines with J gene TRBJ2-3, with 8 bases identical to TRBD2. The V and J ends lost 2 bases and 0 bases, in that order; junction bases with no gene match: 5. The CDR3 runs 16 residues. Germline CDR1 and CDR2: SGHDT and YYEEEE. The CDR3 is CASSLAGDPSTDTQYF. Here the CDR3 DNA reads TGTGCCAGCAGCTTAGCGGGGGATCCTAGCACAGATACGCAGTATTTT.

This clone has only one observation. This chain joins TRBV10-3 and TRBJ1-1, with D possibly being TRBD1 (5 bases). The germline V gene has CDR1 ENHRY and CDR2 SYGVKD. The CDR3 is 15 residues long. Deletions cut 3 bases from V and 10 bases from J, with 21 bases between. Here the CDR3 DNA reads TGTGCCATCAGTGACCCTGGACGAAGCCCTAGGGGAGCTTTCTTT. This encodes CAISDPGRSPRGAFF.

This clone has just a few counts. The chain recombines TRBV5-1 with TRBJ2-2; 11 bases match TRBD1. Germline loops: CDR1 SGHRS, CDR2 YFSETQ. Unmatched junction bases numbered 7, after V lost 6 bases and J lost 6 bases. CDR3 length: 15 residues. CDR3 in DNA: TGCGCCAGCAACGGACAGGGGGCGTCGGCCGGGGAGCTGTTTTTT. The encoded protein is CASNGQGASAGELFF.

J is TRBJ2-2 and V is TRBV6-6; unclear D gene. This CDR3 comprises 15 residues. CDR1 and CDR2 (germline): MNHNY, SVGAGI (reference sequence). Trimming took off 2 bases at V and 2 bases at J, with 9 bases between the two ends. The CDR3 DNA reads TGTGCCAGCAGTTACGGAGTGTTTAACACCGGGGAGCTGTTTTTT. Translation gives CASSYGVFNTGELFF.

The rearrangement joins TRBV19 to TRBJ1-5; D unclear. The V end lost 6 bases, the J end lost 0 bases, and 15 bases lay between the germline ends. Germline V gene data show CDR1 as LNHDA and CDR2 as SQIVND (reference sequence). The CDR3 totals 16 residues. The chain's CDR3 is CASSTGRGDSNQPQHF. CDR3 coding DNA: TGTGCCAGTAGCACGGGGAGAGGCGATAGCAATCAGCCCCAGCATTTT.

J is TRBJ1-4 and V is TRBV4-2; possibly TRBD1 for D (6 bases). The V end lost 0 bases, the J end lost 7 bases, and 12 bases lay between the germline ends. The CDR3 extends over 15 amino acids. Looked up from germline, CDR1 is LGHNA and CDR2 is YNFKEQ. The CDR3 sequence is CASSQEGQSGEKLFF. CDR3 coding DNA: TGTGCCAGCAGCCAAGAGGGACAAAGCGGTGAAAAACTGTTTTTT.

This chain joins TRBV4-2 and TRBJ2-5, with a possible D match to TRBD2 (7 bases). The CDR3 runs to 15 residues. Between the trimmed V and J ends, which lost 5 bases and 1 base, there was a span of 14 bases. Germline V gene data show CDR1 as LGHNA and CDR2 as YNFKEQ. The CDR3 DNA reads as TGTGCCAGCAGCGAACCTGGGGGGGCCCAAGAGACCCAGTACTTC. Amino acids: CASSEPGGAQETQYF.

The chain has TRBV2 and TRBJ1-2, with TRBD1 as a possible D gene (6 bases). The germline gives CDR1 SNHLY, CDR2 FYNNEI. V was trimmed by 0 bases and J by 4 bases, leaving 15 bases between them. The CDR3 has 16 residues. CDR3 nucleotides: TGTGCCAGCAGTGAAGCGGGTCTGGGACAACCCTATGGCTACACCTTC. Translated: CASSEAGLGQPYGYTF.

This clone has just one count. The chain recombines TRBV6-1 with TRBJ2-7; 12 bases match TRBD1. The junction had 6 bases not matched to a gene; V was cut back by 1 base and J by 5 bases. This CDR3 spans 16 amino acids. Germline V gene sequence: CDR1 MNHNS, CDR2 SASEGT. The CDR3 nucleotides read TGTGCCAGCAGTGAAGGATTAGGGACAGGGGGCCACGAGCAGTACTTC. It specifies CASSEGLGTGGHEQYF.

This chain uses TRBV6-5 with TRBJ2-7; 11 bases line up with TRBD2. Germline V gene lookup returns CDR1 MNHEY and CDR2 SVGAGI. Trimming took 6 bases from V and 2 from J; bases not matched to a gene: 3. The CDR3 has 14 amino acids. The CDR3 here is CASRTSGGPYEQYF. CDR3 in DNA: TGTGCCAGCAGAACTAGCGGGGGCCCCTACGAGCAGTACTTC.

The J gene is TRBJ2-3, the V gene TRBV4-3, with D possibly TRBD2 on 6 matching bases. In germline, CDR1 is LGHNA, CDR2 YSLEER. V gave up 4 bases and J gave up 6 bases, with 17 bases separating them. This CDR3 is 15 amino acids long. CDR3 nucleotide sequence: TGCGCCAGCAGCCCGGGGGAGGTAGCGATGGATACGCAGTATTTT. As protein: CASSPGEVAMDTQYF.

This CDR3 is CASSLGSPRGEKLFF. CDR3 nucleotides: TGCGCCAGCAGCTTGGGCAGCCCTCGGGGGGAAAAACTGTTTTTT. The V and J genes are TRBV5-1 and TRBJ1-4; D perhaps matches TRBD1 (5 bases). V shed 0 bases and J shed 8 bases, with 14 bases lying between them. The germline CDR1 and CDR2 sequences are SGHRS and YFSETQ. The CDR3 consists of 15 residues.

V usage is TRBV4-1 and J usage is TRBJ1-1; TRBD1 might be the D (6 bases). The CDR3 is 16 residues long. The germline gives CDR1 MGHRA, CDR2 YSYEKL. The V end was cut by 0 bases, the J end by 8 bases, with 19 bases between. The CDR3 here is CASSQDGRGGEREAFF. The CDR3 DNA is TGCGCCAGCAGCCAAGATGGAAGGGGGGGCGAGAGGGAAGCTTTCTTT.

The CDR3 reads CASRTLTGGRSPLHF. The CDR3 coding sequence is TGTGCCAGCAGGACATTGACAGGGGGGCGCTCACCCCTCCACTTT. The chain has TRBV2 and TRBJ1-6; 9 nucleotides line up with TRBD1. The CDR3 spans 15 residues. V lost 6 bases to trimming and J lost 10 bases; unmatched junction nucleotides: 10. The germline CDR1 and CDR2 sequences are SNHLY and FYNNEI.

V is TRBV13 and J is TRBJ1-2; the match to TRBD1 covers 9 bases. This CDR3 region has 12 residues. Losses at the gene ends were 3 bases for V and 7 bases for J; bases not matched to a gene: 0. Germline assignment: CDR1 PRHDT and CDR2 FYEKMQ (reference sequence). DNA of the CDR3: TGTGCCAGCAGCTTGGACAGGGGTGGCTACACCTTC. Amino acid sequence: CASSLDRGGYTF.